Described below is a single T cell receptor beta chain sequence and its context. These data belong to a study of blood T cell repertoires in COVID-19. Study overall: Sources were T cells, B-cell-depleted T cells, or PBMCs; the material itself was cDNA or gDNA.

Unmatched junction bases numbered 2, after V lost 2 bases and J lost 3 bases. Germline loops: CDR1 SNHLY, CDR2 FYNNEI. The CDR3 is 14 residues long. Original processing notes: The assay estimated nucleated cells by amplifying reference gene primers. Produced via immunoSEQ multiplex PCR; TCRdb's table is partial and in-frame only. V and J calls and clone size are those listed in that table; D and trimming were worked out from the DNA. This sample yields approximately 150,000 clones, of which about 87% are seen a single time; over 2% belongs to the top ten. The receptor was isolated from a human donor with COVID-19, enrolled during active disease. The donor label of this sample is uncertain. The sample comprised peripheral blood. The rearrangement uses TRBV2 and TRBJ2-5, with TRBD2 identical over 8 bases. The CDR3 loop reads CASSETSGKETQYF. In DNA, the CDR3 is TGTGCCAGCAGTGAAACTAGCGGAAAAGAGACCCAGTACTTC.